This passage covers 32 T cell receptor beta chains from one sample sequenced in a study of CD8+ T cells in alopecia areata. Treatment meaning: oral pan-JAK inhibitor, 5-10 mg twice daily. In each case, RNA was isolated and then reverse transcribed into cDNA as the sequencing template. Clones were read by immunoSEQ multiplex PCR, and TCRdb kept only the in-frame ones, dropping some. The repertoire holds roughly 200,000 clones, about 40% seen once, with approximately 2.9% in the top ten. Material: CD4+ T cells sorted from blood, obtained around week 37, from a patient treated with tofacitinib. The receptors stem from a human donor with alopecia areata.

The chain links TRBV30 to TRBJ2-1, with D perhaps matching TRBD1 (5 bases). Germline assignment: CDR1 GTSNPN and CDR2 SVGIG (reference sequence). Deletions cut 0 bases from V and 4 bases from J, with 7 bases between. This CDR3 has 13 amino acids. The CDR3 is CAWSVRQYNEQFF. CDR3 bases: TGTGCCTGGAGTGTACGACAGTACAATGAGCAGTTCTTC.

This clone was observed a few times. The CDR3 spells CARGDVVNTEAFF. The CDR3 DNA reads as TGTGCCAGGGGGGACGTGGTGAACACTGAAGCTTTCTTT. V usage is TRBV27 and J usage is TRBJ1-1; tentatively, D is TRBD1 (5 bases). CDR3 size: 13 residues. Trimming left V 9 bases short and J 0 bases short, with 11 bases between. Germline-derived CDR1 and CDR2 are MNHEY and SMNVEV (reference sequence).

The V call is TRBV6-1, the J call TRBJ2-2, with D perhaps TRBD1 or TRBD2 (5 bases each). Germline-derived CDR1 and CDR2 are MNHNS and SASEGT. The CDR3 loop spans 14 amino acids. Trimming shortened V by 6 bases and J by 9 bases, and 17 bases separated the two germline ends. CDR3 coding DNA: TGTGCCAGCAGCTCCAGGGACCCCCGCTGGGAGCTGTTTTTT. As protein: CASSSRDPRWELFF.

Comments on this clone: Given a much more abundant clone one base away, this may be a read error. Other DNA sequences within the sample encode an identical CDR3. This rearrangement joins TRBV7-2 to TRBJ2-3, with D hard to call. The CDR3 covers 12 residues. With 5 bases removed from V and 1 base from J, the gap between germline ends came to 4 bases. Germline lookup yields CDR1 SGHTA and CDR2 FQGNSA. The CDR3 loop is CASSPGTDTQYF. The CDR3 DNA is TGTGCCAGCAGCCCAGGCACAGATACGCAGTATTTT.

This clone was observed a few times. The genes are TRBV29-1 and TRBJ2-3; 7 bases line up with TRBD1. The CDR3 runs to 14 residues. In germline, CDR1 is SQVTM, CDR2 ANQGSEA. With V trimmed by 4 bases and J by 3 bases, 7 bases remained unmatched. CDR3 amino acids: CSVAKGGWTDTQYF. In DNA, the CDR3 is TGCAGCGTTGCGAAAGGGGGCTGGACAGATACGCAGTATTTT.

The chain has TRBV14 and TRBJ2-2; D may be TRBD2 (6 bases). The CDR3 covers 15 residues. V was cut by 8 bases and J by 8 bases, with 21 bases left in between. Germline CDR1 SGHDN, CDR2 FVKESK. CDR3 in DNA: TGTGCCAGCTCCACGGGCGCGGGAAAGGCAGGGGAGCTGTTTTTT. This codes for CASSTGAGKAGELFF.

This clone has more than one count but fewer than ten. This rearrangement joins TRBV4-1 to TRBJ1-1; a weak D match, TRBD1 (5 bases). Trimming took 4 bases from V and 2 from J, leaving 11 bases between them. CDR1 MGHRA and CDR2 YSYEKL come from the germline V gene. The CDR3 runs to 14 residues. The CDR3 region has the DNA TGCGCCAGCAGCCCCCGGGGCCTTAACACTGAAGCTTTCTTT. The encoded protein is CASSPRGLNTEAFF.

The V call is TRBV7-3, the J call TRBJ2-5; weak D call: TRBD1 (6 bases). The germline gives CDR1 SGHTA, CDR2 FQGTGA. The CDR3 is 14 amino acids. V lost 3 bases and J 4 bases, leaving 12 bases between the germline ends. CDR3 nucleotide sequence: TGTGCCAGCAGCTTGGGGCGCAGGGGAGAGACCCAGTACTTC. It is translated as CASSLGRRGETQYF.

There are a few counts of this clone. V usage is TRBV30 and J usage is TRBJ1-1; no clear D. Germline CDR1 GTSNPN, CDR2 SVGIG (reference sequence). This CDR3 contains 14 residues. The ends were cut back, 0 bases at V and 0 bases at J, with 8 bases in the middle. This CDR3 is CAWSVLQLNTEAFF. The CDR3 coding sequence is TGTGCCTGGAGTGTACTGCAATTGAACACTGAAGCTTTCTTT.

This clone was seen only a few times. The genes are TRBV28 and TRBJ2-3, with a tentative D call TRBD1 (5 bases). The V end lost 6 bases, the J end lost 4 bases, and 23 bases lay between the germline ends. The germline V gene encodes CDR1 MDHEN and CDR2 SYDVKM. The CDR3 sequence is 17 residues long. This CDR3 reads CASRPLDGAGKADTQYF. The CDR3 bases are TGTGCCAGCAGACCTTTGGATGGGGCAGGGAAAGCAGATACGCAGTATTTT. Full variable domain (rest looked up from reference TRBV28 and TRBJ2-3): DVKVTQSSRYLVKRTGEKVFLECVQDMDHENMFWYRQDPGLGLRLIYFSYDVKMKEKGDIPEGYSVSREKKERFSLILESASTNQTSMYLCASRPLDGAGKADTQYFGPGTRLTVL.

In this sample, this clone turned up a few times. The chain employs TRBV5-1 and TRBJ2-4; D gene ambiguous. Per the germline V gene, CDR1 is SGHRS and CDR2 is YFSETQ. V was clipped by 4 bases and J by 0 bases, with 11 bases between them. This CDR3 spans 15 amino acids. The chain's CDR3 is CASSRADGAKNIQYF. The CDR3 region has the DNA TGCGCCAGCAGCCGTGCCGACGGAGCCAAAAACATTCAGTACTTC.

This chain joins TRBV28 and TRBJ2-4, with D hard to call. From germline, CDR1 is MDHEN and CDR2 SYDVKM. The CDR3 loop spans 17 amino acids. V shed 6 bases and J shed 0 bases, with 18 bases lying between them. CDR3 region: CASSYRTATLAKNIQYF. In nucleotides, the CDR3 is TGTGCCAGCAGCTACAGAACAGCTACTCTAGCCAAAAACATTCAGTACTTC.

This clone was recorded a few times. V is TRBV30 and J is TRBJ1-2; D may be TRBD1 (6 bases). Trimming cost V 0 bases and J 4 bases, with 12 bases left between them. This CDR3 spans 14 amino acids. CDR1 GTSNPN and CDR2 SVGIG come from the germline V gene (reference sequence). CDR3 nucleotides: TGTGCCTGGAGTGTGGGCAGGGGATCCTATGGCTACACCTTC. Protein sequence: CAWSVGRGSYGYTF.

V and J are TRBV30 and TRBJ2-7; TRBD2 agrees at 15 bases. Germline V gene lookup returns CDR1 GTSNPN and CDR2 SVGIG (reference sequence). Trimming took 3 bases from V and 4 from J; bases not matched to a gene: 7. The CDR3 spans 16 residues. In nucleotides, the CDR3 is TGTGCCTGGAGGGGACTAGCGGGAGGTAGAGCTTACGAGCAGTACTTC. Its protein is CAWRGLAGGRAYEQYF.

The chain links TRBV29-1 to TRBJ2-1, with no clear D. The CDR3 consists of 14 residues. Germline CDR1 SQVTM, CDR2 ANQGSEA. Deletions cut 2 bases from V and 2 bases from J, with 10 bases between. The CDR3 protein is CSVERRSAYNEQFF. In DNA, the CDR3 is TGCAGCGTTGAAAGGCGTAGTGCCTACAATGAGCAGTTCTTC.

This clone has more than one count but fewer than ten. This rearrangement joins TRBV20-1 to TRBJ2-1; no clear D. V was trimmed by 7 bases and J by 10 bases, leaving 14 bases between them. Germline assignment: CDR1 DFQATT and CDR2 SNEGSKA (reference sequence). This CDR3 has 11 amino acids. The CDR3 spells CSGVSTREQFF. CDR3 sequence (DNA): TGCAGTGGGGTCTCCACCCGGGAGCAGTTCTTC.

This chain uses TRBV7-8 with TRBJ2-1; no firm D call. Looked up from germline, CDR1 is SGHVS and CDR2 is FQNEAQ. CDR3 length equals 11 residues. V shed 2 bases and J shed 15 bases, with 11 bases lying between them. Here the CDR3 DNA reads TGTGCCAGCAGCTTACTCCAGAGAGCGTTCTTC. Amino acid sequence: CASSLLQRAFF.

Concerning this clone: At the DNA level, this CDR3 is encoded by other sequences in the same sample as well. This chain joins TRBV7-9 and TRBJ1-5; D remains unclear. There are 12 residues in the CDR3. V lost 6 bases to trimming and J lost 0 bases, with 3 bases between them. CDR1 SEHNR and CDR2 FQNEAQ come from the germline V gene (reference sequence). The CDR3 loop is CASSFSNQPQHF. CDR3 nucleotide sequence: TGTGCCAGCAGTTTTAGCAATCAGCCCCAGCATTTT.

V and J are TRBV7-2 and TRBJ2-7, with D hard to call. The CDR3 is 13 amino acids. From germline, CDR1 is SGHTA and CDR2 FQGNSA. Trimming pared 2 bases from V and 6 bases from J, leaving 11 bases between. CDR3 nucleotide sequence: TGTGCCAGCAGCTTAACACTAATCGGCGAGCAGTACTTC. This encodes CASSLTLIGEQYF.

J is TRBJ2-3 and V is TRBV5-6; D ambiguous. Germline V CDR1 and CDR2: SGHDT, YYEEEE. The CDR3 runs to 13 residues. V lost 6 bases and J 2 bases, leaving 10 bases between the germline ends. In nucleotides, the CDR3 is TGTGCCAGCATGGACGGATACACAGATACGCAGTATTTT. It yields the protein CASMDGYTDTQYF. The variable domain in full, completed from reference TRBV5-6 and TRBJ2-3, reads DAGVTQSPTHLIKTRGQQVTLRCSPKSGHDTVSWYQQALGQGPQFIFQYYEEEERQRGNFPDRFSGHQFPNYSSELNVNALLLGDSALYLCASMDGYTDTQYFGPGTRLTVL.

This rearrangement joins TRBV4-2 to TRBJ2-7; maybe TRBD2 (6 bases). Germline V gives CDR1 LGHNA, CDR2 YNFKEQ. The CDR3 is 15 amino acids. Trimming pared 5 bases from V and 3 bases from J, leaving 17 bases between. CDR3 nucleotides: TGTGCCAGCAGCTCACAAGGGTGGGGAGGCTACGAGCAGTACTTC. Encoded protein: CASSSQGWGGYEQYF.

This chain uses TRBV2 with TRBJ2-5; 9 nucleotides line up with TRBD1. Germline V gives CDR1 SNHLY, CDR2 FYNNEI. V was clipped by 3 bases and J by 7 bases; unmatched bases: 12. The CDR3 runs 16 residues. The DNA of the CDR3 is TGTGCCAGCAGTGAGATAAAAGGACAGGGGTGGGGGACCCAGTACTTC. It is translated as CASSEIKGQGWGTQYF.

J is TRBJ1-5 and V is TRBV30, with D maybe TRBD1 (5 bases). CDR3 length: 13 residues. V gave up 7 bases and J gave up 4 bases, with 14 bases separating them. Germline V CDR1 and CDR2: GTSNPN, SVGIG (reference sequence). Written as DNA, the CDR3 is TGTGCCTTGAGCGGGGGAAGGAATCAGCCCCAGCATTTT. Translated, it gives CALSGGRNQPQHF.

The chain is built from TRBV30 and TRBJ2-7; D gene ambiguous. V shed 3 bases and J shed 6 bases, with 9 bases lying between them. The V gene's germline CDR1 is GTSNPN and CDR2 SVGIG (reference sequence). The CDR3 runs 11 residues. This CDR3 is CAWSRDGEQYF. CDR3 bases: TGTGCCTGGAGCCGTGACGGCGAGCAGTACTTC.

This clone showed up just a few times. V is TRBV30 and J is TRBJ2-3, with TRBD2 matching 9 bases. V was pared by 0 bases and J by 2 bases, with 9 bases of the junction left unmatched. The CDR3 is made up of 17 amino acids. In germline, CDR1 is GTSNPN, CDR2 SVGIG (reference sequence). In DNA, the CDR3 is TGTGCCTGGAGTGTTAATCTAGCGGGGATTACCACAGATACGCAGTATTTT. Translation: CAWSVNLAGITTDTQYF.

The chain is built from TRBV7-3 and TRBJ2-2, with unresolved D. This CDR3 has 17 amino acids. Trimming took 0 bases from V and 7 from J, leaving 18 bases between them. From germline, CDR1 is SGHTA and CDR2 FQGTGA. The CDR3 loop reads CASSLTADWALGGELFF. For the CDR3, the DNA is TGTGCCAGCAGCTTAACGGCCGACTGGGCCCTTGGCGGGGAGCTGTTTTTT.

This clone came up a few times. This chain links TRBV29-1 with TRBJ1-5; 9 bases agree with TRBD1. Germline CDR1 is SQVTM and CDR2 is ANQGSEA. The CDR3 sequence is 14 residues long. With 6 bases clipped from V and 3 bases from J, the junction kept 6 bases outside the gene matches. The CDR3 DNA reads as TGCAGCGTACGGACAGGGGCGTTCAATCAGCCCCAGCATTTT. It translates to CSVRTGAFNQPQHF.

This clone was observed a single time. V is TRBV4-1 and J is TRBJ2-2; 7 bases agree with TRBD2. Germline V gene data show CDR1 as MGHRA and CDR2 as YSYEKL. V was clipped by 4 bases and J by 6 bases; unmatched bases: 11. CDR3 length equals 16 residues. Written as DNA, the CDR3 is TGCGCCAGCAGCCCCGGACTAGTCGAGATAGCCGGGGAGCTGTTTTTT. Its translation is CASSPGLVEIAGELFF.

There are a few counts of this clone. This sample also contains other DNA sequences that code for the same CDR3. The chain has TRBV7-2 and TRBJ2-7, with TRBD2 matching 11 bases. This CDR3 region has 15 residues. The germline V gene encodes CDR1 SGHTA and CDR2 FQGNSA. V shed 5 bases and J 0 bases; nucleotides not matched to a gene: 3. The CDR3 region is CASSAGTSGSYEQYF. CDR3 nucleotides: TGTGCCAGCAGCGCCGGGACTAGCGGCTCCTACGAGCAGTACTTC.

This clone has more than one count but fewer than ten. V usage is TRBV7-2 and J usage is TRBJ2-3, with D unclear. The V and J ends lost 7 bases and 1 base respectively, with 12 bases between them. From germline, CDR1 is SGHTA and CDR2 FQGNSA. The CDR3 totals 14 residues. CDR3 sequence (DNA): TGTGCCAGCATCTCGCGTGCCGGCACAGATACGCAGTATTTT. Translation gives CASISRAGTDTQYF.

The chain recombines TRBV5-6 with TRBJ2-1, with no clear D. Trimming pared 1 base from V and 7 bases from J, leaving 15 bases between. Looked up from germline, CDR1 is SGHDT and CDR2 is YYEEEE. There are 15 residues in the CDR3. CDR3 region: CASSLTGSRGNEQFF. CDR3 DNA sequence: TGTGCCAGCAGCTTGACCGGGTCCCGTGGGAATGAGCAGTTCTTC.

The rearrangement joins TRBV20-1 to TRBJ2-7, with D possibly TRBD2 on 5 matching bases. Trimming removed 5 bases at V and 7 bases at J, with 12 bases between. The CDR3 consists of 11 residues. Germline V gives CDR1 DFQATT, CDR2 SNEGSKA (reference sequence). The CDR3 loop reads CSARGLGEQYF. The CDR3 nucleotides are TGCAGTGCTCGGGGTTTAGGGGAGCAGTACTTC.